This record concerns one T cell receptor beta chain sequence. This sample is drawn from a study of T cell responses to AZD1222 COVID-19 vaccine. Across the whole study: Pooling was applied to second doses at about 4 or about 12 weeks.

Using immunoSEQ multiplex PCR, the repertoire was profiled, and TCRdb retains in-frame clones only, with some absent. This repertoire shows 120,000 or so clones, nearly 90% found once; its top ten account for about 3.3%. This TCR came from an adult in good health. The starting material was peripheral blood, obtained on day 0 of AZD1222 vaccination.

Here the CDR3 reads CASSPGTGGDTGELFF. DNA of the CDR3: TGTGCCAGCAGCCCTGGAACGGGGGGCGACACCGGGGAGCTGTTTTTT. The genes are TRBV9 and TRBJ2-2; a possible D gene is TRBD2 (7 bases). V was cut by 4 bases and J by 3 bases, with 16 bases left in between. There are 16 residues in the CDR3. CDR1 is SGDLS and CDR2 is YYNGEE in the germline V gene. Variable domain in full (rest from reference TRBV9 and TRBJ2-2): DSGVTQTPKHLITATGQRVTLRCSPRSGDLSVYWYQQSLDQGLQFLIQYYNGEERAKGNILERFSAQQFPDLHSELNLSSLELGDSALYFCASSPGTGGDTGELFFGEGSRLTVL.